Each of the 32 T cell receptor beta chains below was sequenced from the same sample in a study of control samples from healthy donors and cancer patients. The table came from immunoSEQ multiplex PCR; TCRdb's copy has only in-frame clones and leaves some out. The data contain over 150,000 clones, under 96% of them seen just once; the ten biggest clones take up approximately 0.97%. Sequenced: blood. The receptor set was obtained from a woman aged 25 to 39 in good health.

The chain links TRBV27 to TRBJ2-3, with D unresolved. The germline V and J ends were trimmed by 8 bases and 4 bases, with 10 bases remaining between them. Germline loops: CDR1 MNHEY, CDR2 SMNVEV (reference sequence). The CDR3 contains 12 residues. Here the CDR3 DNA reads TGTGCCAGCGGTCGGCCACCAGATACGCAGTATTTT. Amino acid sequence: CASGRPPDTQYF.

V is TRBV6-4 and J is TRBJ2-2; TRBD1 might be the D (6 bases). Per the germline V gene, CDR1 is MRHNA and CDR2 is SNTAGT. With 6 bases removed from V and 2 bases from J, the gap between germline ends came to 13 bases. There are 15 residues in the CDR3. CDR3 in amino acids: CASSRGGFNTGELFF. CDR3 DNA sequence: TGTGCCAGCAGCAGAGGGGGATTCAACACCGGGGAGCTGTTTTTT.

This rearrangement joins TRBV27 to TRBJ2-6; D unclear. V was shortened by 3 bases and J by 0 bases, with 6 bases between the two germline ends. The germline gives CDR1 MNHEY, CDR2 SMNVEV (reference sequence). This CDR3 region has 15 residues. The CDR3 nucleotides read TGTGCCAGCAGTTTGGTGGACTCTGGGGCCAACGTCCTGACTTTC. Its protein product is CASSLVDSGANVLTF.

This clone showed up just once. V is TRBV25-1 and J is TRBJ1-2, with D hard to call. The CDR3 has 16 amino acids. Germline V gene lookup returns CDR1 MGHDK and CDR2 SYGVNS. Trimming left V 5 bases short and J 3 bases short, with 19 bases between. The CDR3 nucleotides are TGTGCCAGCAGTTCACAAGTGGGGAGTCAGCACTATGGCTACACCTTC. This gives the protein CASSSQVGSQHYGYTF.

The chain recombines TRBV11-2 with TRBJ2-1, with D possibly TRBD1 on 5 matching bases. V was shortened by 8 bases and J by 1 base, with 18 bases between the two germline ends. Germline lookup yields CDR1 SGHAT and CDR2 FQNNGV. CDR3 length: 16 amino acids. In DNA form, the CDR3 reads TGTGCCAGCCGCAGGGCCCTGAACAGGTCCTACAATGAGCAGTTCTTC. The encoded protein is CASRRALNRSYNEQFF.

This clone has only one observation. The V and J genes are TRBV19 and TRBJ2-5; D is possibly TRBD1 (5 bases). Trimming left V 5 bases short and J 5 bases short, with 12 bases between. The CDR3 has 13 amino acids. Germline V gene data show CDR1 as LNHDA and CDR2 as SQIVND (reference sequence). Written as DNA, the CDR3 is TGTGCCAGTAGTGCAGGGTTTTGGGAGACCCAGTACTTC. Its translation: CASSAGFWETQYF. Complete variable domain (other parts from reference TRBV19 and TRBJ2-5): DGGITQSPKYLFRKEGQNVTLSCEQNLNHDAMYWYRQDPGQGLRLIYYSQIVNDFQKGDIAEGYSVSREKKESFPLTVTSAQKNPTAFYLCASSAGFWETQYFGPGTRLLVL.

The chain's CDR3 is CASTRREPNSPLHF. For the CDR3, the DNA is TGTGCCAGTACTAGGAGAGAGCCCAATTCACCCCTCCACTTT. The V gene is TRBV2, the J gene TRBJ1-6; D is unresolved. The CDR3 is 14 residues long. V lost 9 bases, J lost 7 bases, and 16 bases lay in between. Germline V lookup: CDR1 SNHLY, CDR2 FYNNEI.

The chain is built from TRBV24-1 and TRBJ2-3; a weak D match, TRBD1 (5 bases). The CDR3 length is 16 residues. From germline, CDR1 is KGHDR and CDR2 SFDVKD. Deletions cut 0 bases from V and 2 bases from J, with 11 bases between. The CDR3 sequence: CATSDLGQGLTDTQYF. For the CDR3, the DNA is TGTGCCACCAGTGATTTGGGGCAGGGTCTCACAGATACGCAGTATTTT.

This clone showed up just once. The J gene is TRBJ1-1, the V gene TRBV5-1, with TRBD1 identical over 9 bases. V was pared by 2 bases and J by 8 bases, with 13 bases of the junction left unmatched. This CDR3 region has 16 residues. Germline CDR1 SGHRS, CDR2 YFSETQ. The CDR3 coding sequence is TGCGCCAGCAGCTTTCTAACAGGGGGCCTAAGTAGAGAAGCTTTCTTT. Protein product: CASSFLTGGLSREAFF. The whole variable domain, remainder taken from reference TRBV5-1 and TRBJ1-1, is KAGVTQTPRYLIKTRGQQVTLSCSPISGHRSVSWYQQTPGQGLQFLFEYFSETQRNKGNFPGRFSGRQFSNSRSEMNVSTLELGDSALYLCASSFLTGGLSREAFFGQGTRLTVV.

This chain uses TRBV5-5 with TRBJ2-7, with TRBD1 identical over 8 bases. Germline CDR1 reads SGHKS; CDR2 reads YYEKEE (reference sequence). The trim removed 0 bases at V and 4 bases at J, leaving 3 bases unmatched. There are 14 residues in the CDR3. CDR3 sequence: CASSLATGVYEQYF. CDR3 nucleotides: TGTGCCAGCAGCTTGGCGACAGGGGTTTACGAGCAGTACTTC.

V gene TRBV7-2 combines with J gene TRBJ2-1; the D gene is possibly TRBD1 (5 bases). Trimming took off 0 bases at V and 0 bases at J, with 6 bases between the two ends. CDR1 and CDR2 (germline): SGHTA, FQGNSA. This CDR3 is 15 amino acids long. CDR3: CASSLAGASYNEQFF. Written as DNA, the CDR3 is TGTGCCAGCAGCTTAGCTGGGGCCTCCTACAATGAGCAGTTCTTC.

The J gene is TRBJ1-6, the V gene TRBV5-1; no definite D call. From germline, CDR1 is SGHRS and CDR2 YFSETQ. CDR3 size: 16 residues. Between the trimmed V and J ends, which lost 0 bases and 0 bases, there was a span of 7 bases. The CDR3 DNA sequence: TGCGCCAGCAGCTTGGCGGCGAGCTCCTATAATTCACCCCTCCACTTT. Its protein product is CASSLAASSYNSPLHF.

The rearrangement links TRBV27 to TRBJ2-2, with TRBD2 as a possible D gene (5 bases). V lost 3 bases and J 4 bases, leaving 18 bases between the germline ends. Germline loops: CDR1 MNHEY, CDR2 SMNVEV (reference sequence). The CDR3 has 17 residues. The CDR3 DNA follows: TGTGCCAGCAGTTTTTCTGTCGCTAGCTGGGCCACCGGGGAGCTGTTTTTT. Its protein product is CASSFSVASWATGELFF.

This clone was counted once. The chain couples TRBV5-1 to TRBJ2-3; TRBD2 might be the D (6 bases). Germline CDR1 reads SGHRS; CDR2 reads YFSETQ. The CDR3 extends over 16 amino acids. V gave up 0 bases and J gave up 0 bases, with 11 bases separating them. The CDR3 DNA sequence: TGCGCCAGCAGCTTGGGATTGAGCGGGAGCACAGATACGCAGTATTTT. It codes for CASSLGLSGSTDTQYF. The full variable domain, in which reference TRBV5-1 and TRBJ2-3 provide the parts outside the CDR3, is KAGVTQTPRYLIKTRGQQVTLSCSPISGHRSVSWYQQTPGQGLQFLFEYFSETQRNKGNFPGRFSGRQFSNSRSEMNVSTLELGDSALYLCASSLGLSGSTDTQYFGPGTRLTVL.

The chain uses TRBV6-5 and TRBJ2-2, with 10 bases fitting TRBD2. CDR1 is MNHEY and CDR2 is SVGAGI in the germline V gene. The V segment lost 4 bases and the J segment 6 bases; nucleotides outside the gene matches: 5. The length of the CDR3 is 15 residues. The chain's CDR3 is CASSLASGSAGELFF. CDR3 DNA sequence: TGTGCCAGCAGTTTGGCTAGCGGGAGCGCCGGGGAGCTGTTTTTT.

This chain uses TRBV5-1 with TRBJ2-7; D gene unclear. The V end lost 0 bases, the J end lost 7 bases, and 17 bases lay between the germline ends. CDR1 SGHRS and CDR2 YFSETQ come from the germline V gene. The CDR3 loop spans 15 amino acids. In DNA form, the CDR3 reads TGCGCCAGCAGCTTGGCTCTTAGCTCTCCCTTAGAGCAGTACTTC. Translating it yields CASSLALSSPLEQYF.

The V call is TRBV19, the J call TRBJ2-2; no definite D call. The V end lost 4 bases, the J end lost 7 bases, and 16 bases lay between the germline ends. CDR1 is LNHDA, CDR2 SQIVND, per germline (reference sequence). This CDR3 region has 15 residues. Here the CDR3 DNA reads TGTGCCAGTAGTACACCCGGACGTTTTTACGGGGAGCTGTTTTTT. It specifies CASSTPGRFYGELFF.

The chain is built from TRBV19 and TRBJ2-1, with TRBD2 matching over 12 bases. J was trimmed by 6 bases and V by 2 bases; bases with no gene match: 5. The CDR3 has 16 residues. From germline, CDR1 is LNHDA and CDR2 SQIVND (reference sequence). The CDR3 coding sequence is TGTGCCAGTAGTATAAAGGGACTAGCGGGCTCCAATGAGCAGTTCTTC. Translating gives CASSIKGLAGSNEQFF.

The chain recombines TRBV7-9 with TRBJ1-1, with a tentative D call TRBD1 (6 bases). The CDR3 covers 12 residues. From germline, CDR1 is SEHNR and CDR2 FQNEAQ (reference sequence). With 6 bases removed from V and 6 bases from J, the gap between germline ends came to 11 bases. The DNA of the CDR3 is TGTGCCAGCAGTAACAGGGTACCTGAAGCTTTCTTT. Amino acids: CASSNRVPEAFF.

This chain joins TRBV5-1 and TRBJ2-7; 10 nucleotides line up with TRBD1. The CDR3 is 15 residues long. CDR1 and CDR2 (germline): SGHRS, YFSETQ. V lost 4 bases to trimming and J lost 2 bases; unmatched junction nucleotides: 6. The CDR3 nucleotides are TGCGCCAGCAGCACCGACGGGACAGGGGCCTACGAGCAGTACTTC. Translating gives CASSTDGTGAYEQYF.

This clone occurred once. The chain combines TRBV15 with TRBJ1-5, with D unclear. Germline V gene data show CDR1 as LNHNV and CDR2 as YYDKDF (reference sequence). There are 13 residues in the CDR3. V shed 10 bases and J shed 2 bases, with 12 bases lying between them. The CDR3 bases are TGTGCCATCTCGAAACGGGGCAATCAGCCCCAGCATTTT. Translating gives CAISKRGNQPQHF.

V is TRBV19 and J is TRBJ2-1; no reliable D call. Deletions cut 4 bases from V and 2 bases from J, with 15 bases between. The CDR3 totals 16 residues. Germline CDR1 is LNHDA and CDR2 is SQIVND (reference sequence). The CDR3 here is CASSSRLISPYNEQFF. The DNA for the CDR3 is TGTGCCAGTAGTAGTAGACTGATTTCCCCCTACAATGAGCAGTTCTTC.

The chain uses TRBV6-5 and TRBJ1-6; TRBD1 aligns across 9 bases. The CDR3 sequence is 15 residues long. Per germline, CDR1 MNHEY and CDR2 SVGAGI. After removal of 6 bases from V and 9 bases from J, the junction contained 9 bases not matched to a gene. The CDR3 DNA is TGTGCCAGCAGGGAGCCCGGGACAGGGATTTCACCCCTCCACTTT. Protein product: CASREPGTGISPLHF.

The chain employs TRBV11-2 and TRBJ1-1; D gene unclear. Trimming took 0 bases from V and 0 from J, leaving 14 bases between them. The CDR3 is made up of 17 amino acids. Germline lookup yields CDR1 SGHAT and CDR2 FQNNGV. For the CDR3, the DNA is TGTGCCAGCAGCTTAGATAGCGTTCGAGGCCTGAACACTGAAGCTTTCTTT. Translated, it gives CASSLDSVRGLNTEAFF.

The V call is TRBV19, the J call TRBJ1-3; D is possibly TRBD1 (5 bases). In germline, CDR1 is LNHDA, CDR2 SQIVND (reference sequence). V lost 6 bases, J lost 0 bases, and 9 bases lay in between. The CDR3 is 14 amino acids. CDR3 sequence: CASSGAYSGNTIYF. In DNA form, the CDR3 reads TGTGCCAGTAGCGGGGCCTACTCTGGAAACACCATATATTTT. Based on the CDR3 plus reference TRBV19 and TRBJ1-3, the full variable domain is DGGITQSPKYLFRKEGQNVTLSCEQNLNHDAMYWYRQDPGQGLRLIYYSQIVNDFQKGDIAEGYSVSREKKESFPLTVTSAQKNPTAFYLCASSGAYSGNTIYFGEGSWLTVV.

The rearrangement links TRBV28 to TRBJ2-7, with 8 bases identical to TRBD2. V trimming: 7 bases; J trimming: 3 bases; junction bases outside the gene matches: 8. The CDR3 spans 14 residues. CDR1 and CDR2 from the germline V gene are MDHEN and SYDVKM. In DNA, the CDR3 is TGTGCCAGCAAGGCGACTAGCGCTATCTACGAGCAGTACTTC. Protein sequence: CASKATSAIYEQYF.

In this sample, this clone turned up once. The chain combines TRBV18 with TRBJ2-1; D gene ambiguous. This CDR3 contains 12 residues. Germline CDR1 and CDR2: KGHSH and LQKENI. Trimming stripped 3 bases from V and 8 bases from J, with 8 bases between. CDR3 coding DNA: TGTGCCAGCTCACCCGGCAACCATGAGCAGTTCTTC. Protein product: CASSPGNHEQFF.

The V and J genes are TRBV19 and TRBJ1-1; the match to TRBD1 covers 9 bases. The germline gives CDR1 LNHDA, CDR2 SQIVND (reference sequence). The junction had 8 bases not matched to a gene; V was cut back by 6 bases and J by 0 bases. The CDR3 has 16 amino acids. The CDR3 sequence is CASSQTGGRVNTEAFF. The CDR3, as DNA: TGTGCCAGTAGCCAAACAGGGGGCAGGGTGAACACTGAAGCTTTCTTT.

The CDR3 sequence: CASSLGSWAFF. Here the CDR3 DNA reads TGCGCCAGCAGCTTGGGTTCTTGGGCTTTCTTT. The J gene is TRBJ1-1, the V gene TRBV5-1; D remains unclear. The germline V gene encodes CDR1 SGHRS and CDR2 YFSETQ. The length of the CDR3 is 11 residues. Trimming removed 0 bases from V and 11 bases from J, with 8 bases in between. Filled out from reference TRBV5-1 and TRBJ1-1, the complete variable domain reads KAGVTQTPRYLIKTRGQQVTLSCSPISGHRSVSWYQQTPGQGLQFLFEYFSETQRNKGNFPGRFSGRQFSNSRSEMNVSTLELGDSALYLCASSLGSWAFFGQGTRLTVV.

The chain carries TRBV7-9 and TRBJ1-1; D gene unclear. Trimming removed 5 bases from V and 7 bases from J, with 11 bases in between. There are 12 residues in the CDR3. Germline CDR1 reads SEHNR; CDR2 reads FQNEAQ (reference sequence). The CDR3 region has the DNA TGTGCCAGCAGCCCCCTATACGGTGAAGCTTTCTTT. It specifies CASSPLYGEAFF.

The V gene is TRBV12-2, the J gene TRBJ1-4. TRBV12-2 counts as a pseudogene. This CDR3 has 17 residues. The CDR3 coding sequence is TGTGCAAGTCGCTTAGCGTTCCTGGTAGGGCGCCACGGAAAACTGTTTTTT. Amino acids: CASRLAFLVGRHGKLFF.

V gene TRBV5-4 combines with J gene TRBJ2-3; TRBD2 matches 9 bases. This CDR3 region has 18 residues. The V gene's germline CDR1 is SGHNT and CDR2 YYREEE (reference sequence). Trimming at V came to 0 bases and at J to 0 bases, leaving 8 bases not matched to a gene. Written as DNA, the CDR3 is TGTGCCAGCAGCTTGGATGGAGATAGCGGGAGTAGCACAGATACGCAGTATTTT. This encodes CASSLDGDSGSSTDTQYF.